This is a list of T cell receptor beta chains from one sample in a study of siplizumab effects on memory and regulatory T cells. The assay was immunoSEQ multiplex PCR, and TCRdb's table has in-frame clones only and misses some. The table includes about 50,000 clones, approximately 84% detected once. The sequencing sample was made of naive CD8+ T cells sorted from blood. Source of these receptors: a human donor in good health. Each CDR3 is given with its conserved first and last residue. The order of the fields is J gene, V gene, D gene, clone size, CDR3 DNA, CDR3 protein. D genes are given only for firm matches. Size values are once, few and many counts, or a class for expanded clones, and some rows have none.

>TRBJ2-3|TRBV5-6|.|.
TGTGCCAGCAGCTTGAGACCGAGTAGCACAGATACGCAGTATTTT
CASSLRPSSTDTQYF
>TRBJ2-7|TRBV7-9|TRBD1|few
TGTGCCAGCAGCAAAAACGTGGGACAGAAACTCTACGAGCAGTACTTC
CASSKNVGQKLYEQYF
>TRBJ1-5|TRBV7-8|.|once
TGTGCCAGCAGCTCCTTGGGGGATAGCAATCAGCCCCAGCATTTT
CASSSLGDSNQPQHF
>TRBJ2-7|TRBV6-1|.|.
TGTGCCAGCAGTGAAGCCCGGGAAGGCCATCTCCTCTACGAGCAGTACTTC
CASSEAREGHLLYEQYF
>TRBJ1-5|TRBV6-5|.|.
TGTGCCAGCAGTTACTCGATAGGACATCAGCCCCAGCATTTT
CASSYSIGHQPQHF
>TRBJ2-5|TRBV27|.|.
TGTGCCAGCAGTCTCTACGGCTTAACAGAGACCCAGTACTTC
CASSLYGLTETQYF
>TRBJ2-2|TRBV7-8|.|.
TGTGCCAGCAGAAGGACAGTAACCGGGGAGCTGTTTTTT
CASRRTVTGELFF
>TRBJ2-5|TRBV27|TRBD2|.
TGTGCCAGCAGTAGAGCGGGAGAAGAGACCCAGTACTTC
CASSRAGEETQYF
>TRBJ1-2|TRBV27|TRBD1|.
TGTGCCAGCACTCCCGGGGGACAGGCCTATCTAACCTATGGCTACACCTTC
CASTPGGQAYLTYGYTF
>TRBJ1-2|TRBV6-6|TRBD1|few
TGTGCCAGCGGCCAAACAGGGGGCCCTATCTATGGCTACACCTTC
CASGQTGGPIYGYTF
>TRBJ1-2|TRBV6-5|.|.
TGTGCCAGCAGTTACTCGGGCGACCCTCTCTATGGCTACACCTTC
CASSYSGDPLYGYTF
>TRBJ1-1|TRBV19|TRBD1|.
TGTGCCACCTCGACAGGGGGAAACACTGAAGCTTTCTTT
CATSTGGNTEAFF
>TRBJ1-1|TRBV7-9|.|.
TGTGCCAGCAGCGGGAACAGGGACGGAAACACTGAAGCTTTCTTT
CASSGNRDGNTEAFF
>TRBJ1-2|TRBV4-2|.|few
TGTGCCAGCAGCCAAGACGCCCGAGGGATTAACTATGGCTACACCTTC
CASSQDARGINYGYTF
>TRBJ1-3|TRBV13|.|.
TGTGCCAGCAGCTTAGGCCTTGGAAACACCATATATTTT
CASSLGLGNTIYF
>TRBJ2-1|TRBV7-9|TRBD2|.
TGTGCCAGCATCCCCGGGAGACTAGCGCTAGGGAATGAGCAGTTCTTC
CASIPGRLALGNEQFF
>TRBJ1-5|TRBV27|.|.
TGTGCCAGCAGTTTTAACAGCAATCAGCCCCAGCATTTT
CASSFNSNQPQHF
>TRBJ1-1|TRBV13|.|.
TGTGCCAGCAGCTTGAGGGGTATTCACACTGAAGCTTTCTTT
CASSLRGIHTEAFF